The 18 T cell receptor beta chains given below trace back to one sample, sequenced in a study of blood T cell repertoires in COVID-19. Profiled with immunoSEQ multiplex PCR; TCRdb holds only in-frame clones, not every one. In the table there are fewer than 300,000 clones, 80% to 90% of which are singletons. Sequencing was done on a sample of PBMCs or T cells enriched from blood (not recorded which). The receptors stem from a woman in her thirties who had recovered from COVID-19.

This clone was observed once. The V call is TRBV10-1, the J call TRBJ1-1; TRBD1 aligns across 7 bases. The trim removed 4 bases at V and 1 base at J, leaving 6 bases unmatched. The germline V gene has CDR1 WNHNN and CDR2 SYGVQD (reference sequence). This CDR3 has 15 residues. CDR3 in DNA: TGCGCCAGCAGTGGAGGGGGCCTACCGAACACTGAAGCTTTCTTT. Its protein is CASSGGGLPNTEAFF.

CDR3 residues: CASSPPGRGETQYF. For the CDR3, the DNA is TGTGCCAGCAGCCCCCCTGGGCGCGGGGAGACCCAGTACTTC. This rearrangement joins TRBV7-9 to TRBJ2-5; a weak D match, TRBD2 (5 bases). The CDR3 covers 14 residues. CDR1 and CDR2 (germline): SEHNR, FQNEAQ (reference sequence). V lost 5 bases and J 5 bases, leaving 15 bases between the germline ends.

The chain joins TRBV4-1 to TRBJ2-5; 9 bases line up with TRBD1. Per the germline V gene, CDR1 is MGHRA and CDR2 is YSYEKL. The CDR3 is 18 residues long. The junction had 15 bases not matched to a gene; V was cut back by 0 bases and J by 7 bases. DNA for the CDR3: TGCGCCAGCAGCCAAGATGTTTCTAGGGACAGGGTTTACGGGACCCAGTACTTC. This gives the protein CASSQDVSRDRVYGTQYF.

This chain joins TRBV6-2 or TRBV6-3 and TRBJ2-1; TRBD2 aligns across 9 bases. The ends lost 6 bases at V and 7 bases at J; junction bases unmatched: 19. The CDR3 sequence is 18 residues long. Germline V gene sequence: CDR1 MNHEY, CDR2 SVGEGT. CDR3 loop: CASSDIPRSGRSENEQFF. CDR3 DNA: TGTGCCAGCAGCGATATACCCAGGAGCGGGAGGAGTGAGAATGAGCAGTTCTTC.

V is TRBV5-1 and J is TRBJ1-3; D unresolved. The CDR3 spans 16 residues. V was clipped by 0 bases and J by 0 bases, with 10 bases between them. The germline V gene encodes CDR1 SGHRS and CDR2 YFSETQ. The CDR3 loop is CASSLEGGLSGNTIYF. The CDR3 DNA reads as TGCGCCAGCAGCTTGGAGGGAGGGCTCTCTGGAAACACCATATATTTT.

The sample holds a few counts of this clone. CDR3 residues: CASSQDWRGSYNEQFF. In nucleotides, the CDR3 is TGCGCCAGCAGCCAAGATTGGAGAGGCTCCTACAATGAGCAGTTCTTC. The V and J genes are TRBV4-1 and TRBJ2-1; D call uncertain. Per germline, CDR1 MGHRA and CDR2 YSYEKL. This CDR3 is 16 amino acids long. Trimming pared 0 bases from V and 0 bases from J, leaving 9 bases between.

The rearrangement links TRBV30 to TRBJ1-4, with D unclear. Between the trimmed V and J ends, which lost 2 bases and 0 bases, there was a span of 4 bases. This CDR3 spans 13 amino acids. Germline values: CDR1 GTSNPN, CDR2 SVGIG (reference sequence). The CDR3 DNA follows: TGTGCCTGGAGTCCAGCAACTAATGAAAAACTGTTTTTT. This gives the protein CAWSPATNEKLFF. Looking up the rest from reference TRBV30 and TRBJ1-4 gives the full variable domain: SQTIHQWPATLVQPVGSPLSLECTVEGTSNPNLYWYRQAAGRGLQLLFYSVGIGQISSEVPQNLSASRPQDRQFILSSKKLLLSDSGFYLCAWSPATNEKLFFGSGTQLSVL.

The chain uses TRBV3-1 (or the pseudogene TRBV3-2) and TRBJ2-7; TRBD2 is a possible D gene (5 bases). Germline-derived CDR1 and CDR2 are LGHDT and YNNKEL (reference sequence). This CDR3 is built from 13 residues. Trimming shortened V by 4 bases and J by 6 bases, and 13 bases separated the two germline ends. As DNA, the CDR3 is TGTGCCAGCAGCCGAAACCGGGATTGCGAGCAGTACTTC. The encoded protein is CASSRNRDCEQYF.

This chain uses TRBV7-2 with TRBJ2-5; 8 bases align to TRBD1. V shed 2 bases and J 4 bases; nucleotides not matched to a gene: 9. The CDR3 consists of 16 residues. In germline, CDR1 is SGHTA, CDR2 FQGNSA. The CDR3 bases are TGTGCCAGCAGCTTAACGCAGGGGGCTCTTGGAGAGACCCAGTACTTC. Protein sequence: CASSLTQGALGETQYF.

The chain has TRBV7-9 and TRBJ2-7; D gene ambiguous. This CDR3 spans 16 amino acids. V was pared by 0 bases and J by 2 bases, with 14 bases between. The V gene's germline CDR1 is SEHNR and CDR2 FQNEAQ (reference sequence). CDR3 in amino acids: CASSLAEQMNPYEQYF. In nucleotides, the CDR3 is TGTGCCAGCAGCTTAGCGGAACAGATGAACCCCTACGAGCAGTACTTC.

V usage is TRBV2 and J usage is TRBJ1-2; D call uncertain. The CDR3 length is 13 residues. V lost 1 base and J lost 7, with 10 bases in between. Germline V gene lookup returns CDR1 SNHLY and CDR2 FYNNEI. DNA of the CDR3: TGTGCCAGCAGTGAAGGACATCTTGCTGGCTACACCTTC. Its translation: CASSEGHLAGYTF.

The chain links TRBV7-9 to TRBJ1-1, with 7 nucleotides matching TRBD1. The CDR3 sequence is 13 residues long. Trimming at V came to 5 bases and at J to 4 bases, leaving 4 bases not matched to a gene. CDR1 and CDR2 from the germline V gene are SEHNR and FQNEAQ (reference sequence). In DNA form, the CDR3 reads TGTGCCAGCAGCATACAGGGGAGCACTGAAGCTTTCTTT. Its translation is CASSIQGSTEAFF.

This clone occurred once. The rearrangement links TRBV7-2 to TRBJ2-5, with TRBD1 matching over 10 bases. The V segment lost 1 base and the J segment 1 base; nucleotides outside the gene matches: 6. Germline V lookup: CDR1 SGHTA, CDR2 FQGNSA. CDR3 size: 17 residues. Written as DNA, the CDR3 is TGTGCCAGCAGCTTAGTGGGGACAGGGGATATCCAAGAGACCCAGTACTTC. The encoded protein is CASSLVGTGDIQETQYF. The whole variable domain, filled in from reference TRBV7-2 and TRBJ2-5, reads GAGVSQSPSNKVTEKGKDVELRCDPISGHTALYWYRQSLGQGLEFLIYFQGNSAPDKSGLPSDRFSAERTGGSVSTLTIQRTQQEDSAVYLCASSLVGTGDIQETQYFGPGTRLLVL.

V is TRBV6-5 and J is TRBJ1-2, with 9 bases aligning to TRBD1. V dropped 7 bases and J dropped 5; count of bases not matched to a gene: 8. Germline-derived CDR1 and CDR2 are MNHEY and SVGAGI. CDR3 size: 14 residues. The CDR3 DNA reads TGTGCCAGCACCCAGGGGGACAGGGCGTATGGCTACACCTTC. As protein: CASTQGDRAYGYTF.

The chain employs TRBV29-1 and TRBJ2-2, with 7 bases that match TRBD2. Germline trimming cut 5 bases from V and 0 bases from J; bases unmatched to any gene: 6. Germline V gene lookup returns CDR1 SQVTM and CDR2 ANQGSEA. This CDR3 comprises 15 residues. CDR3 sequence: CSVMGRGSNTGELFF. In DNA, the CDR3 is TGCAGCGTTATGGGGCGGGGGTCGAACACCGGGGAGCTGTTTTTT.

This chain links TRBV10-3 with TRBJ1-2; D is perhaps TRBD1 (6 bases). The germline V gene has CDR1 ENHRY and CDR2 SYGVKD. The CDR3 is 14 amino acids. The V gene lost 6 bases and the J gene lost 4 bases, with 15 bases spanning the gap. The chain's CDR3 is CAIRLPGTSYGYTF. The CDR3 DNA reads TGTGCCATCAGGCTCCCCGGGACAAGCTATGGCTACACCTTC.

CDR3 DNA: TGCGCCAGCAGTGAAGGGGGAATTGTAGGGCCCCAGCATTTT. Amino acid sequence: CASSEGGIVGPQHF. The chain links TRBV10-2 to TRBJ1-5; D may be TRBD1 (6 bases). V was shortened by 3 bases and J by 9 bases, with 15 bases between the two germline ends. In germline, CDR1 is WSHSY, CDR2 SAAADI. The CDR3 is 14 amino acids.

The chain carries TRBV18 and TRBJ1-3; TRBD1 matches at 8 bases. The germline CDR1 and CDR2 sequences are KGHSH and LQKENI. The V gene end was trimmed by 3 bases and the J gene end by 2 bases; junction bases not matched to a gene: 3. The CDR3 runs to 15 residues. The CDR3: CASSPQGAPGNTIYF. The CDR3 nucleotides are TGTGCCAGCTCACCCCAGGGGGCGCCTGGAAACACCATATATTTT.